Listed below are T cell receptor beta chains from one sample, sequenced in a study of OX40 agonist ivuxolimab in advanced cancers. TCRdb's copy holds only in-frame clones and misses some; the assay was immunoSEQ multiplex PCR. Of roughly 87,000 clones in the sample, approximately 92% are singletons; the top ten hold over 8.5%. The sequences come from CD4+ or CD8+ T cells sorted from blood, collected in a trial of the OX40 agonist ivuxolimab. These TCRs come from an adult with an advanced solid tumor such as melanoma, head and neck, liver or kidney cancer. Both conserved end residues are part of each CDR3. D genes are given only for firm matches. Clone size, where shown, is once, few, many, or a class for clones that have expanded.

clone_size: once; d_call: NA; v_call: TRBV7-3; j_call: TRBJ1-6; cdr3_nt: TGTGCCAGCAGCTCATCCCCGCGACAAGATTCACCCCTCCACTTT; cdr3_aa: CASSSSPRQDSPLHF
clone_size: NA; d_call: TRBD2; v_call: TRBV5-1; j_call: TRBJ2-5; cdr3_nt: TGCGCCAGCAGCTTGAACGCGGGGGGAGGAGAGACCCAGTACTTC; cdr3_aa: CASSLNAGGGETQYF
clone_size: NA; d_call: NA; v_call: TRBV6-1; j_call: TRBJ2-3; cdr3_nt: TGTGCCAGCGGGGGCTCTGACGGTGCAGGTACGCAGTATTTT; cdr3_aa: CASGGSDGAGTQYF
clone_size: NA; d_call: NA; v_call: TRBV9; j_call: TRBJ1-2; cdr3_nt: TGTGCCAGCAGCTTGACAGCCCTTGATGGCTACACCTTC; cdr3_aa: CASSLTALDGYTF
clone_size: NA; d_call: TRBD1; v_call: TRBV5-8; j_call: TRBJ2-3; cdr3_nt: TGTGCCAGCAGCGGTTCAGGGGGCCCTGGGGTAGATACGCAGTATTTT; cdr3_aa: CASSGSGGPGVDTQYF
clone_size: NA; d_call: NA; v_call: TRBV10-1; j_call: TRBJ2-1; cdr3_nt: TGCGCCAGCAGTGCGGACTTCTCCGGCTACAATGAGCAGTTCTTC; cdr3_aa: CASSADFSGYNEQFF
clone_size: NA; d_call: TRBD2; v_call: TRBV9; j_call: TRBJ2-2; cdr3_nt: TGTGCCAGCAGCCTCGGGGGGACCACCGGGGAGCTGTTTTTT; cdr3_aa: CASSLGGTTGELFF
clone_size: NA; d_call: NA; v_call: TRBV6-6; j_call: TRBJ1-1; cdr3_nt: TGTGCCAGCAGTTACTCCTTGGGCACTGAAGCTTTCTTT; cdr3_aa: CASSYSLGTEAFF
clone_size: NA; d_call: NA; v_call: TRBV9; j_call: TRBJ1-3; cdr3_nt: TGTGCCAGCAGCGGGGGGACACCTGGAAACACCATATATTTT; cdr3_aa: CASSGGTPGNTIYF
clone_size: NA; d_call: TRBD1; v_call: TRBV29-1; j_call: TRBJ1-1; cdr3_nt: TGCAGCGTTGAGCCAGGGGGCGCGGGCACTGAAGCTTTCTTT; cdr3_aa: CSVEPGGAGTEAFF
clone_size: NA; d_call: NA; v_call: TRBV9; j_call: TRBJ2-7; cdr3_nt: TGTGCCAGCAGCGTAGAGGAAGGGAGCTACGAGCAGTACTTC; cdr3_aa: CASSVEEGSYEQYF
clone_size: NA; d_call: NA; v_call: TRBV27; j_call: TRBJ1-1; cdr3_nt: TGTGCCAGCAGTCCCGGGACGCCCCTGGGGGCTTTCTTT; cdr3_aa: CASSPGTPLGAFF
clone_size: NA; d_call: NA; v_call: TRBV5-6; j_call: TRBJ2-1; cdr3_nt: TGTGCCAGCAGCTTGCTTTCCAGCTCCTACAATGAGCAGTTCTTC; cdr3_aa: CASSLLSSSYNEQFF
clone_size: medium-sized; d_call: NA; v_call: TRBV27; j_call: TRBJ2-2; cdr3_nt: TGTGCCAGCAGTTTTTCCGGAAACACCGGGGAGCTGTTTTTT; cdr3_aa: CASSFSGNTGELFF
clone_size: NA; d_call: TRBD1; v_call: TRBV10-1; j_call: TRBJ2-1; cdr3_nt: TGCGCCAGCAATGCCGCCCGACAGGGCGCCTACAATGAGCAGTTCTTC; cdr3_aa: CASNAARQGAYNEQFF
clone_size: NA; d_call: NA; v_call: TRBV11-2; j_call: TRBJ1-5; cdr3_nt: TGTGCCAGCAGCCTCGGCCCCTATAGCAATCAGCCCCAGCATTTT; cdr3_aa: CASSLGPYSNQPQHF
clone_size: NA; d_call: TRBD1; v_call: TRBV29-1; j_call: TRBJ1-2; cdr3_nt: TGCAGCGTGGAGGGACAGGGGCTTAACTATGGCTACACCTTC; cdr3_aa: CSVEGQGLNYGYTF
clone_size: NA; d_call: NA; v_call: TRBV5-5; j_call: TRBJ1-3; cdr3_nt: TGTGCCAGCAGCGGCTGGACGACTGGAAACACCATATATTTT; cdr3_aa: CASSGWTTGNTIYF
clone_size: once; d_call: NA; v_call: TRBV5-4; j_call: TRBJ1-6; cdr3_nt: TGTGCCAGCAGCTTGCTAAGGGACCTTGATAATTCACCCCTCCACTTT; cdr3_aa: CASSLLRDLDNSPLHF
clone_size: NA; d_call: TRBD2; v_call: TRBV9; j_call: TRBJ2-5; cdr3_nt: TGTGCCAGCAGCCGGGGGGGCTCCCCCTCGGGGTCAGAGACCCAGTACTTC; cdr3_aa: CASSRGGSPSGSETQYF
clone_size: medium-sized; d_call: NA; v_call: TRBV6-5; j_call: TRBJ1-2; cdr3_nt: TGTGCCAGCAGTTACCAGGGCCCCTATGGCTACACCTTC; cdr3_aa: CASSYQGPYGYTF
clone_size: NA; d_call: NA; v_call: TRBV11-2; j_call: TRBJ1-1; cdr3_nt: TGTGCCAGCAGCTTACATGCCTTCGGGACTGAAGCTTTCTTT; cdr3_aa: CASSLHAFGTEAFF
clone_size: NA; d_call: NA; v_call: TRBV6-5; j_call: TRBJ1-6; cdr3_nt: TGTGCCAGCAGTTATACAGGGCAAAATTCACCCCTCCACTTT; cdr3_aa: CASSYTGQNSPLHF
clone_size: few; d_call: NA; v_call: TRBV7-9; j_call: TRBJ2-5; cdr3_nt: TGTGCCAGCAGCTCCGATACGGGGCAACCTCGGGAGACCCAGTACTTC; cdr3_aa: CASSSDTGQPRETQYF
clone_size: NA; d_call: NA; v_call: TRBV5-4; j_call: TRBJ2-7; cdr3_nt: TGTGCCAGCACCCTCGGATCCGAGCAGTACTTC; cdr3_aa: CASTLGSEQYF
clone_size: NA; d_call: NA; v_call: TRBV6-5; j_call: TRBJ2-5; cdr3_nt: TGTGCCAGCAGTTACGGGACATCCCAAGAGACCCAGTACTTC; cdr3_aa: CASSYGTSQETQYF
clone_size: NA; d_call: NA; v_call: TRBV9; j_call: TRBJ1-2; cdr3_nt: TGTGCCAGCAGCGTAGCAGCAGGGATCTATGGCTACACCTTC; cdr3_aa: CASSVAAGIYGYTF
clone_size: few; d_call: NA; v_call: TRBV6-1; j_call: TRBJ1-2; cdr3_nt: TGTGCCAGCAGTGAAGCGCTCCTTGGACAGCTCCTTGGGTACGGCTACACCTTC; cdr3_aa: CASSEALLGQLLGYGYTF
clone_size: NA; d_call: NA; v_call: TRBV29-1; j_call: TRBJ1-2; cdr3_nt: TGCAGCGTTGAAGAGGCGAGGCAGCATGGCTACACCTTC; cdr3_aa: CSVEEARQHGYTF
clone_size: NA; d_call: TRBD1; v_call: TRBV5-1; j_call: TRBJ2-3; cdr3_nt: TGCGCCAGCAGCTCACCCTGGACAGGGGGCGATACGCAGTATTTT; cdr3_aa: CASSSPWTGGDTQYF
clone_size: NA; d_call: NA; v_call: TRBV11-2; j_call: TRBJ2-7; cdr3_nt: TGTGCCAGCCTCGACGGGGGGCTTGGCGAGCAGTACTTC; cdr3_aa: CASLDGGLGEQYF
clone_size: NA; d_call: TRBD2; v_call: TRBV13; j_call: TRBJ2-3; cdr3_nt: TGTGCCAGCAGCTCGAGGGGAGGGAGCGATACGCAGTATTTT; cdr3_aa: CASSSRGGSDTQYF
clone_size: NA; d_call: TRBD1; v_call: TRBV15; j_call: TRBJ1-5; cdr3_nt: TGTGCCACCAGCAGCCCCATCGTGGACAGGGATAGCAATCAGCCCCAGCATTTT; cdr3_aa: CATSSPIVDRDSNQPQHF
clone_size: NA; d_call: NA; v_call: TRBV29-1; j_call: TRBJ2-3; cdr3_nt: TGCAGCGTGGAAGAAGGAGTAACGCAGTATTTT; cdr3_aa: CSVEEGVTQYF
clone_size: NA; d_call: TRBD2; v_call: TRBV19; j_call: TRBJ2-2; cdr3_nt: TGTGCCAGTAGTTCCCGGACTAGCGGGGGGCCCATCACCGGGGAGCTGTTTTTT; cdr3_aa: CASSSRTSGGPITGELFF
clone_size: NA; d_call: NA; v_call: TRBV15; j_call: TRBJ1-1; cdr3_nt: TGTGCCACCAGTGAACGGCCGAACACTGAAGCTTTCTTT; cdr3_aa: CATSERPNTEAFF
clone_size: NA; d_call: NA; v_call: TRBV5-6; j_call: TRBJ1-2; cdr3_nt: TGTGCCAGCAGCCGTTTGGGATTTGTGAACTATGGCTACACCTTC; cdr3_aa: CASSRLGFVNYGYTF